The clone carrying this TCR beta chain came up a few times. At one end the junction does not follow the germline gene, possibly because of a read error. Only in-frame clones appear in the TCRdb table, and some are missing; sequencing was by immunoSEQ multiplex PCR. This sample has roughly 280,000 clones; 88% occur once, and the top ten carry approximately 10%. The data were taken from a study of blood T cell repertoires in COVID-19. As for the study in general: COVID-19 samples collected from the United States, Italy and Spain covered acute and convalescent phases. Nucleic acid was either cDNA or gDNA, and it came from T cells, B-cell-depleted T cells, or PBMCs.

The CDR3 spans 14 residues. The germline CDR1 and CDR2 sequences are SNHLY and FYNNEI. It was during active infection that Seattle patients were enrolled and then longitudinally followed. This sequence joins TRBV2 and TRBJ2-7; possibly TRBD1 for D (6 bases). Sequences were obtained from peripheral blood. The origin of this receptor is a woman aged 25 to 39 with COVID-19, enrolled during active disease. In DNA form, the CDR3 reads TGTGCCAGCAGCGAAGGGACACTGCGTCCCGAGCAGTACTTC. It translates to CASSEGTLRPEQYF. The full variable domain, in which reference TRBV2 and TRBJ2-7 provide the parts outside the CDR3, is EPEVTQTPSHQVTQMGQEVILRCVPISNHLYFYWYRQILGQKVEFLVSFYNNEISEKSEIFDDQFSVERPDGSNFTLKIRSTKLEDSAMYFCASSEGTLRPEQYFGPGTRLTVT.